Each of the 18 T cell receptor beta chains below was sequenced from the same sample in a study of beta chain features in type 1 diabetes. Expressed TCRB transcripts were sequenced because the isolated RNA had all been reverse transcribed beforehand. Sequencing was performed with immunoSEQ multiplex PCR; in TCRdb, only in-frame clones are kept and a portion is missing. The top ten hold around 0.05% of the sample, which has around 450,000 clones, roughly 10% seen once. The sample was naive CD4+ T cells from blood. These receptors came from a woman aged 18-29 years in good health.

This clone was counted between two and nine times. This rearrangement joins TRBV28 to TRBJ2-3; D is perhaps TRBD1 (5 bases). Looked up from germline, CDR1 is MDHEN and CDR2 is SYDVKM. There are 15 residues in the CDR3. V lost 5 bases to trimming and J lost 2 bases, with 14 bases between them. The CDR3 spells CASSRQDMLTDTQYF. For the CDR3, the DNA is TGTGCCAGCAGTCGGCAGGACATGCTCACAGATACGCAGTATTTT.

The chain recombines TRBV5-1 with TRBJ1-5; D remains ambiguous. Germline lookup yields CDR1 SGHRS and CDR2 YFSETQ. CDR3 length equals 13 residues. The V and J ends lost 4 bases and 3 bases respectively, with 8 bases between them. The CDR3 protein is CASSPRPNQPQHF. The DNA for the CDR3 is TGCGCCAGCAGCCCCCGGCCCAATCAGCCCCAGCATTTT.

CDR3 in DNA: TGTGCCACCAGCAGAGCCCCAGGGGGGAGAGAGACCCAGTACTTC. It specifies CATSRAPGGRETQYF. The chain combines TRBV15 with TRBJ2-5, with D perhaps TRBD1 (7 bases). This CDR3 region has 15 residues. Germline loops: CDR1 LNHNV, CDR2 YYDKDF (reference sequence). Trimming left V 1 base short and J 4 bases short, with 13 bases between.

This chain uses TRBV19 with TRBJ1-2, with D uncertain. With 3 bases removed from V and 4 bases from J, the gap between germline ends came to 9 bases. The length of the CDR3 is 13 residues. Germline CDR1 reads LNHDA; CDR2 reads SQIVND (reference sequence). CDR3 in amino acids: CASSIRGSYGYTF. CDR3 DNA: TGTGCCAGTAGTATCCGAGGAAGCTATGGCTACACCTTC. The complete variable domain, with remaining parts taken from reference TRBV19 and TRBJ1-2, reads DGGITQSPKYLFRKEGQNVTLSCEQNLNHDAMYWYRQDPGQGLRLIYYSQIVNDFQKGDIAEGYSVSREKKESFPLTVTSAQKNPTAFYLCASSIRGSYGYTFGSGTRLTVV.

This clone was observed a handful of times. This sequence joins TRBV7-2 and TRBJ2-7; TRBD2 agrees at 10 bases. The germline V gene has CDR1 SGHTA and CDR2 FQGNSA. The V and J ends lost 5 bases and 5 bases, in that order; junction bases with no gene match: 12. This CDR3 is 16 amino acids long. The CDR3 reads CASSLTSGISLDEQYF. The CDR3 DNA is TGTGCCAGCAGCCTCACTAGCGGGATATCTTTGGACGAGCAGTACTTC.

This chain connects TRBV28 to TRBJ2-1; a weak D match, TRBD1 (6 bases). Germline V CDR1 and CDR2: MDHEN, SYDVKM. CDR3 length equals 13 residues. V lost 7 bases and J 8 bases, leaving 15 bases between the germline ends. CDR3 in DNA: TGTGCCAGCACCAGGGACACTTCCTATGAGCAGTTCTTC. Amino acids: CASTRDTSYEQFF.

This clone was recorded a few times. The CDR3 loop reads CASSEYLAGGPNTGELFF. The CDR3 DNA sequence: TGTGCCAGCAGTGAATACCTAGCGGGAGGCCCGAACACCGGGGAGCTGTTTTTT. The chain recombines TRBV25-1 with TRBJ2-2; 11 bases map to TRBD2. Unmatched junction bases numbered 3, after V lost 0 bases and J lost 0 bases. Germline CDR1 reads MGHDK; CDR2 reads SYGVNS. This CDR3 is 18 amino acids long.

This clone came up a few times. This chain connects TRBV7-2 to TRBJ2-1; TRBD1 agrees at 11 bases. The CDR3 spans 16 residues. Germline V lookup: CDR1 SGHTA, CDR2 FQGNSA. Losses at the gene ends were 5 bases for V and 2 bases for J; bases not matched to a gene: 5. The CDR3 nucleotides read TGTGCCAGCAGCATGAGGACAGGGGGCACCTACAATGAGCAGTTCTTC. Its translation: CASSMRTGGTYNEQFF.

The rearrangement joins TRBV14 to TRBJ1-1, with unresolved D. Germline assignment: CDR1 SGHDN and CDR2 FVKESK. The CDR3 runs to 14 residues. V was clipped by 3 bases and J by 5 bases, with 13 bases between them. CDR3 region: CASSHRGVRTEAFF. The DNA of the CDR3 is TGTGCCAGCAGCCACCGCGGAGTAAGGACTGAAGCTTTCTTT.

In this sample, this clone turned up a few times. This chain links TRBV10-3 with TRBJ2-7; D might be TRBD2 (5 bases). Per the germline V gene, CDR1 is ENHRY and CDR2 is SYGVKD. This CDR3 spans 12 amino acids. V gave up 6 bases and J gave up 3 bases, with 9 bases separating them. CDR3 nucleotides: TGTGCCATCAGCGCCCGGGGCTACGAGCAGTACGTC. Amino acid sequence: CAISARGYEQYV.

The chain couples TRBV14 to TRBJ2-7; no definite D call. Deletions cut 9 bases from V and 1 base from J, with 19 bases between. CDR1 is SGHDN, CDR2 FVKESK, per germline. The CDR3 consists of 15 residues. CDR3: CARDPCGNNSYEQYF. The CDR3 DNA is TGTGCCAGAGATCCATGTGGAAACAATTCCTACGAGCAGTACTTC.

This clone was detected a few times. The gene calls are TRBV27 and TRBJ2-7, with 11 bases that match TRBD1. This CDR3 is built from 13 residues. Germline V gene lookup returns CDR1 MNHEY and CDR2 SMNVEV (reference sequence). The trim removed 8 bases at V and 4 bases at J, leaving 4 bases unmatched. This CDR3 is CASGGQGVYEQYV. The CDR3 DNA reads as TGTGCCAGCGGGGGACAGGGGGTATACGAGCAGTACGTC.

V usage is TRBV6-5 and J usage is TRBJ2-1; 10 bases match TRBD1. Germline values: CDR1 MNHEY, CDR2 SVGAGI. This CDR3 has 14 residues. V gave up 10 bases and J gave up 4 bases; unmatched junction bases: 7. Here the CDR3 reads CATKRDRGYNEQFF. The CDR3 DNA sequence: TGTGCCACGAAGCGGGACAGGGGATACAATGAGCAGTTCTTC.

Only a few counts were recorded for this clone. This rearrangement joins TRBV9 to TRBJ1-1; perhaps TRBD1 as D (5 bases). The germline CDR1 and CDR2 sequences are SGDLS and YYNGEE. CDR3 length: 15 residues. V shed 0 bases and J shed 1 base, with 10 bases lying between them. CDR3 bases: TGTGCCAGCAGCGTAGAGGCCCAGGGGAACACTGAAGCTTTCTTT. Its translation: CASSVEAQGNTEAFF.

The chain couples TRBV7-9 to TRBJ2-7; a weak D match, TRBD2 (6 bases). With 2 bases removed from V and 5 bases from J, the gap between germline ends came to 10 bases. This CDR3 comprises 13 residues. CDR1 and CDR2 from the germline V gene are SEHNR and FQNEAQ (reference sequence). The CDR3 nucleotides are TGTGCCAGCAGCTTAATTCGGGAGAACGAGCAGTACTTC. This sequence encodes CASSLIRENEQYF.

V gene TRBV9 combines with J gene TRBJ2-5; D perhaps matches TRBD1 (6 bases). This CDR3 is built from 13 residues. Germline values: CDR1 SGDLS, CDR2 YYNGEE. Trimming removed 3 bases at V and 13 bases at J, with 19 bases between. The chain's CDR3 is CASSAAPGARLYF. For the CDR3, the DNA is TGTGCCAGCAGCGCAGCCCCAGGGGCTAGATTGTACTTC. Using reference TRBV9 and TRBJ2-5 for the parts outside the CDR3, the full variable domain is DSGVTQTPKHLITATGQRVTLRCSPRSGDLSVYWYQQSLDQGLQFLIQYYNGEERAKGNILERFSAQQFPDLHSELNLSSLELGDSALYFCASSAAPGARLYFGPGTRLLVL.

This clone was seen at least ten times. The V gene is TRBV13, the J gene TRBJ2-1; 10 bases are a match to TRBD2. This CDR3 region has 19 residues. The trim removed 0 bases at V and 6 bases at J, leaving 14 bases unmatched. Germline values: CDR1 PRHDT, CDR2 FYEKMQ (reference sequence). CDR3 bases: TGTGCCAGCAGCTTAGGTCCTAGCGGGAGTACGCTGGGATCCAATGAGCAGTTCTTC. As protein: CASSLGPSGSTLGSNEQFF. Full variable domain (rest looked up from reference TRBV13 and TRBJ2-1): AAGVIQSPRHLIKEKRETATLKCYPIPRHDTVYWYQQGPGQDPQFLISFYEKMQSDKGSIPDRFSAQQFSDYHSELNMSSLELGDSALYFCASSLGPSGSTLGSNEQFFGPGTRLTVL.

In its sample, this clone was seen a few times. The V and J genes are TRBV7-3 and TRBJ2-3; the match to TRBD2 covers 9 bases. CDR1 and CDR2 from the germline V gene are SGHTA and FQGTGA. The CDR3 has 15 residues. V dropped 5 bases and J dropped 3; count of bases not matched to a gene: 6. Here the CDR3 reads CASSAAGGYTDTQYF. DNA of the CDR3: TGTGCCAGCAGCGCAGCGGGAGGCTATACAGATACGCAGTATTTT.